The 14 T cell receptor beta chains listed next were all sequenced from one sample in a study of blood T cells in healthy people across ages. With a J-beta primer mix and a sample-barcoded 5' primer, a second PCR ran roughly 7 to 11 cycles. TCRdb reanalysed the 5' RACE reads using MiXCR and keeps one entry per CDR3 protein. The sample has roughly 570,000 distinct CDR3 sequences; 27% are singletons. Sequencing was done on a sample of blood. Every receptor here comes from a woman in her 70s in good health.

This chain joins TRBV7-8 and TRBJ2-3; D remains ambiguous. The CDR3 runs to 15 residues. Germline V gives CDR1 SGHVS, CDR2 FQNEAQ. V was pared by 4 bases and J by 6 bases, with 17 bases between. The DNA for the CDR3 is TGTGCCAGCAGCTACCATCCCGGCCTAGAGGATACGCAGTATTTT. The encoded protein is CASSYHPGLEDTQYF.

Turning to this clonotype: Mismatch with germline at one junction end may stem from a read error. The chain combines TRBV29-1 with TRBJ1-1, with 7 bases matching TRBD1. Germline assignment: CDR1 SQVTM and CDR2 ANQGSEA. This CDR3 has 14 amino acids. This CDR3 reads CSARQGVLNAEAFF. Written as DNA, the CDR3 is TGCAGCGCACGCCAGGGGGTGTTGAACGCTGAAGCTTTCTTT.

The gene calls are TRBV5-6 and TRBJ1-2, with D tentatively TRBD1 (6 bases). The CDR3 loop spans 13 amino acids. Per germline, CDR1 SGHDT and CDR2 YYEEEE. Between the trimmed V and J ends, which lost 0 bases and 8 bases, there was a span of 11 bases. In DNA form, the CDR3 reads TGTGCCAGCAGCTTGGCCAGGGGAATGGGCTACACCTTC. Its translation: CASSLARGMGYTF.

CDR3 sequence (DNA): TGTGCCAGCAGTTCCATGGGCGCCCGGAGCACCATATATTTT. It is translated as CASSSMGARSTIYF. The V call is TRBV6-5, the J call TRBJ1-3, with unresolved D. Trimming removed 4 bases at V and 9 bases at J, with 16 bases between. This CDR3 region has 14 residues. CDR1 and CDR2 from the germline V gene are MNHEY and SVGAGI.

This chain links TRBV25-1 with TRBJ1-6; 7 bases are a match to TRBD1. Germline V gene sequence: CDR1 MGHDK, CDR2 SYGVNS. V gave up 6 bases and J gave up 9 bases; unmatched junction bases: 8. The CDR3 spans 14 residues. The CDR3 protein is CASSRQGGTSPLHF. CDR3 bases: TGTGCCAGCAGCCGACAGGGAGGCACTTCACCCCTCCACTTT.

There are a few counts of this clonotype. The chain uses TRBV6-5 and TRBJ1-1; D may be TRBD1 (5 bases). Trimming pared 9 bases from V and 7 bases from J, leaving 15 bases between. CDR1 and CDR2 from the germline V gene are MNHEY and SVGAGI. The length of the CDR3 is 12 residues. This CDR3 reads CASGSTGGEAFF. The CDR3 bases are TGTGCCAGTGGGAGCACCGGGGGTGAAGCTTTCTTT.

The chain carries TRBV28 and TRBJ2-6; no clear D gene. This CDR3 contains 11 residues. Trimming removed 5 bases from V and 12 bases from J, with 8 bases in between. Germline assignment: CDR1 MDHEN and CDR2 SYDVKM. The CDR3 protein is CASSARSVLTF. The CDR3 nucleotides are TGTGCCAGCAGTGCTCGTAGCGTCCTGACTTTC. Together with reference TRBV28 and TRBJ2-6, the CDR3 gives the full variable domain: DVKVTQSSRYLVKRTGEKVFLECVQDMDHENMFWYRQDPGLGLRLIYFSYDVKMKEKGDIPEGYSVSREKKERFSLILESASTNQTSMYLCASSARSVLTFGAGSRLTVL.

Many counts were recorded for this clonotype. The V and J genes are TRBV6-1 and TRBJ1-6; D unresolved. The CDR3 sequence is 15 residues long. Germline V CDR1 and CDR2: MNHNS, SASEGT. Trimming left V 6 bases short and J 6 bases short, with 15 bases between. CDR3 coding DNA: TGTGCCAGCAGAGAATCCGGGATAATTAATTCACCCCTCCACTTT. Translated, it gives CASRESGIINSPLHF.

This chain links TRBV5-1 with TRBJ1-1, with TRBD1 matching over 11 bases. CDR3 length equals 16 residues. With V trimmed by 4 bases and J by 4 bases, 9 bases remained unmatched. CDR1 SGHRS and CDR2 YFSETQ come from the germline V gene. The CDR3, as DNA: TGCGCCAGCAGCCCCCGGACAGGGGGCGATTCCACTGAAGCTTTCTTT. Translation: CASSPRTGGDSTEAFF.

Details on this clonotype: The conserved closing phenylalanine or tryptophan is absent in this CDR3, likely reflecting a read error. The chain is built from TRBV4-2 and TRBJ2-6; no clear D gene. The germline V gene has CDR1 LGHNA and CDR2 YNFKEQ. V lost 4 bases to trimming and J lost 0 bases, with 7 bases between them. This CDR3 comprises 15 residues. The CDR3 here is CASSPQFSGANVLTV. CDR3 nucleotide sequence: TGTGCCAGCAGCCCCCAGTTCTCTGGGGCCAACGTCCTGACTGTC.

The chain couples TRBV2 to TRBJ1-4, with a possible D match to TRBD1 (5 bases). CDR3 size: 15 residues. The germline V and J ends were trimmed by 4 bases and 5 bases, with 14 bases remaining between them. Germline values: CDR1 SNHLY, CDR2 FYNNEI. The CDR3 here is CASSGGRAPNEKLFF. CDR3 bases: TGTGCCAGCAGTGGGGGGAGGGCTCCCAATGAAAAACTGTTTTTT.

This clonotype occurred a few times. V usage is TRBV7-9 and J usage is TRBJ1-4; D possibly corresponds to TRBD1 (6 bases). Germline CDR1 and CDR2: SEHNR and FQNEAQ (reference sequence). V lost 5 bases to trimming and J lost 4 bases, with 14 bases between them. The CDR3 is 15 amino acids. The CDR3 DNA follows: TGTGCCAGCAGCCCGTTCGGGGGCGTTAATGAAAAACTGTTTTTT. It is translated as CASSPFGGVNEKLFF.

This rearrangement joins TRBV6-5 to TRBJ1-2; a weak D match, TRBD1 (5 bases). This CDR3 region has 14 residues. The ends were cut back, 8 bases at V and 4 bases at J, with 17 bases in the middle. CDR1 is MNHEY, CDR2 SVGAGI, per germline. The DNA for the CDR3 is TGTGCCAGCCGAGAGACGGGGCGAGGCTATGGCTACACCTTC. The encoded protein is CASRETGRGYGYTF.

The chain recombines TRBV20-1 with TRBJ2-1; unclear D gene. The CDR3 is made up of 15 amino acids. Trimming left V 1 base short and J 0 bases short, with 10 bases between. Germline V lookup: CDR1 DFQATT, CDR2 SNEGSKA (reference sequence). The CDR3 sequence: CSARAYGSSYNEQFF. In DNA form, the CDR3 reads TGCAGTGCTAGAGCATACGGTAGCTCCTACAATGAGCAGTTCTTC.